This T cell receptor (beta chain) was sequenced during a study of blood T cell repertoires in COVID-19. On the study more broadly: From the United States, Italy and Spain came samples of acute and convalescent COVID-19. The cDNA or gDNA used as material had been derived from T cells, B-cell-depleted T cells, or PBMCs.

Original analysis: The assay estimated nucleated cells by amplifying reference gene primers. TCRdb keeps only in-frame clones here, not all; method: immunoSEQ multiplex PCR. V and J calls and clone size are as listed in that table; D and trimming were resolved from the DNA. The profile shows 140,000 or so clones, roughly 90% of them singletons. In Seattle, patients joined the study during active infection and were tracked longitudinally. Germline CDR1 is SGHRS and CDR2 is YFSETQ. The V end lost 2 bases, the J end lost 4 bases, and 16 bases lay between the germline ends. The CDR3 loop spans 16 amino acids.

This chain uses TRBV5-1 with TRBJ1-3, with no clear D. What was sequenced was peripheral blood. The TCR comes from a human donor with COVID-19, enrolled during active disease. The donor label of this sample is uncertain. The DNA of the CDR3 is TGCGCCAGCAGCTTAGCAACAGACACCCTCGGAAACACCATATATTTT. Residues: CASSLATDTLGNTIYF.